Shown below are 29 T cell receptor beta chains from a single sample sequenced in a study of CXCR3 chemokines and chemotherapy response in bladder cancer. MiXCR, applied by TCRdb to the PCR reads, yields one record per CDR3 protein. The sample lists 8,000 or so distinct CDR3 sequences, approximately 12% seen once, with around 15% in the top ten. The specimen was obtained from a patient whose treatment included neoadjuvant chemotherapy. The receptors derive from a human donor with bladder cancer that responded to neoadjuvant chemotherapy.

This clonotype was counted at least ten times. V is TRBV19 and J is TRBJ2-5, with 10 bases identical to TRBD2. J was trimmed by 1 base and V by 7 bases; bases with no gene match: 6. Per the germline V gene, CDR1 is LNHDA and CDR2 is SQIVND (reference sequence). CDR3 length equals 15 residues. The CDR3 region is CASKIVAGGQETQYF. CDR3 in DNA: TGTGCCAGTAAGATAGTAGCGGGGGGCCAAGAGACCCAGTACTTC.

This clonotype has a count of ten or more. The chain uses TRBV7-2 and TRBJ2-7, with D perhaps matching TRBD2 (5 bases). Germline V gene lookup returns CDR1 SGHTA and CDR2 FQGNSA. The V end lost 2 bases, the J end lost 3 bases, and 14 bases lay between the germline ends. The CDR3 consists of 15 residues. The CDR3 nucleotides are TGTGCCAGCAGCTTAAATCGTATCGGGGTCTACGAGCAGTACTTC. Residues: CASSLNRIGVYEQYF.

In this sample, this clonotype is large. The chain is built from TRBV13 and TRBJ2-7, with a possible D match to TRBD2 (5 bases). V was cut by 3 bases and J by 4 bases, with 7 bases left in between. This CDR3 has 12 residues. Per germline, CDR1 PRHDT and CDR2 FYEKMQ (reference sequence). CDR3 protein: CASSFSEYEQYF. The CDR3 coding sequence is TGTGCCAGCAGCTTTAGCGAGTACGAGCAGTACTTC.

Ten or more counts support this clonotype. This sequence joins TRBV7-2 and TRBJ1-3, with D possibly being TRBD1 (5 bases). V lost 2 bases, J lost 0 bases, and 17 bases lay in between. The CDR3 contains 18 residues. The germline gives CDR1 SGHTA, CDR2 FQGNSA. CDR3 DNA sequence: TGTGCCAGCAGCTTAATCCCAGGGTCACTCATCTCTGGAAACACCATATATTTT. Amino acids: CASSLIPGSLISGNTIYF.

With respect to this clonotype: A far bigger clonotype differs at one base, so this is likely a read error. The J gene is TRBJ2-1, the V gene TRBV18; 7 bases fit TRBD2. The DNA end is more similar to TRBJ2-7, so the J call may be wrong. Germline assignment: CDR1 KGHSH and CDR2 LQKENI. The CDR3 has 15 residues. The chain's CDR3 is CASSPGGTVSCEQYF. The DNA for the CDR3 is TGTGCCAGCTCACCCGGGGGGACTGTGTCATGCGAGCAGTACTTC.

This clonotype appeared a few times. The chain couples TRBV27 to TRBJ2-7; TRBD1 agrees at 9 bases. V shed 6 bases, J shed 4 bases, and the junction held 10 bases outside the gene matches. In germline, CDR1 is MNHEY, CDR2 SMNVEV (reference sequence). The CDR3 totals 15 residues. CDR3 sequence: CASRARDRADYEQYF. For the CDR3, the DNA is TGTGCCAGCAGAGCGAGGGACAGGGCAGATTACGAGCAGTACTTC.

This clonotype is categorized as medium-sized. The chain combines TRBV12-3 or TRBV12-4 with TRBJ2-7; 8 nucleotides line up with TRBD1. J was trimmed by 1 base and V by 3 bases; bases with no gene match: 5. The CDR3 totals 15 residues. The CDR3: CASSLGTGYSYEQYF. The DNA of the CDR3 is TGTGCCAGCAGTTTGGGGACAGGCTATTCCTACGAGCAGTACTTC.

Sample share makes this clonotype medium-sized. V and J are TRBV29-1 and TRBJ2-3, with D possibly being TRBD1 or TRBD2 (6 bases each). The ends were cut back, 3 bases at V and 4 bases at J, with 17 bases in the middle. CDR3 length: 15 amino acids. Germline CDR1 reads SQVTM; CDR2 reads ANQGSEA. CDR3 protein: CSVEGDTSGADTQYF. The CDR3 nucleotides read TGCAGCGTTGAGGGGGACACCTCGGGGGCAGATACGCAGTATTTT.

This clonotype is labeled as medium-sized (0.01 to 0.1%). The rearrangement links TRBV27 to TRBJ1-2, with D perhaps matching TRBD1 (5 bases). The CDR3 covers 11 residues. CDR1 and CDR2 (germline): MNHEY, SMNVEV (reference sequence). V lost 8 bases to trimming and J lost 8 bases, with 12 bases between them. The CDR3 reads CASRDGSGYTF. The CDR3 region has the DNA TGTGCCAGCCGGGACGGTTCGGGCTACACCTTC.

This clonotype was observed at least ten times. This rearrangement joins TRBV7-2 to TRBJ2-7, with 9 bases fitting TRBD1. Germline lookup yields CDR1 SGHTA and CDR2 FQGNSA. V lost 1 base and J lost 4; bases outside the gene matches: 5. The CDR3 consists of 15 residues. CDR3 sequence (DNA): TGTGCCAGCAGCTTAGTTACAGGGGGCCAATACGAGCAGTACTTC. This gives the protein CASSLVTGGQYEQYF.

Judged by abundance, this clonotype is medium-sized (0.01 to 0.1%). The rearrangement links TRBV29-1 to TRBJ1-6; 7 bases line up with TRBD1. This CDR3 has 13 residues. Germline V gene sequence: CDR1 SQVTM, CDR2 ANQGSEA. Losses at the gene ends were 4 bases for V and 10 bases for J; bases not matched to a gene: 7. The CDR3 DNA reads TGCAGCGTTGGACAGGGAGAAGGCTCACCCCTCCACTTT. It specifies CSVGQGEGSPLHF.

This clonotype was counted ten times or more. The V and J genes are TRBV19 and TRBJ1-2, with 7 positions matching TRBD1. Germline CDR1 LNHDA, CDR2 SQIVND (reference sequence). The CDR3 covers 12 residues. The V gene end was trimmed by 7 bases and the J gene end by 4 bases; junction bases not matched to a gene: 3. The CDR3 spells CASIGGSYGYTF. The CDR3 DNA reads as TGTGCCAGTATAGGGGGCAGCTATGGCTACACCTTC. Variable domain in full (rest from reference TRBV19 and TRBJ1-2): DGGITQSPKYLFRKEGQNVTLSCEQNLNHDAMYWYRQDPGQGLRLIYYSQIVNDFQKGDIAEGYSVSREKKESFPLTVTSAQKNPTAFYLCASIGGSYGYTFGSGTRLTVV.

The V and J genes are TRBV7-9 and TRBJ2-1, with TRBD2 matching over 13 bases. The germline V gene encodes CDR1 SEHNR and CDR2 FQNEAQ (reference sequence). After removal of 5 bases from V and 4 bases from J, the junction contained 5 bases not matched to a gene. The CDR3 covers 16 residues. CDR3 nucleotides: TGTGCCAGCAGCGTGACTAGCGGGGGGCTGTACAATGAGCAGTTCTTC. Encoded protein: CASSVTSGGLYNEQFF.

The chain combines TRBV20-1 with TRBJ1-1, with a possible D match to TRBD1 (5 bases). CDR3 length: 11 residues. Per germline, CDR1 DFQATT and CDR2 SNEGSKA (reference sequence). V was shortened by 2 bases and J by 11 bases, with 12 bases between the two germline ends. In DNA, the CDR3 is TGCAGTGCTAGACAGGTGGGGCAGGCTTTCTTT. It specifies CSARQVGQAFF.

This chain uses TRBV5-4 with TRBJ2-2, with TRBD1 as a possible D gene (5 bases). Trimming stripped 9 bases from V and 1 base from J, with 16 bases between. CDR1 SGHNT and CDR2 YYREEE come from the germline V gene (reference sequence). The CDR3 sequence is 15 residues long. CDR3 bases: TGTGCCACCGCCCTTGGGGCAGGGAACACCGGGGAGCTGTTTTTT. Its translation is CATALGAGNTGELFF.

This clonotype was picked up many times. As DNA, the CDR3 is TGTGCCACCAGCAGAGGGATAGGGCGTACTAGCACAGATACGCAGTATTTT. This translates into CATSRGIGRTSTDTQYF. This chain connects TRBV15 to TRBJ2-3; D is unresolved. Germline assignment: CDR1 LNHNV and CDR2 YYDKDF (reference sequence). Trimming took off 1 base at V and 0 bases at J, with 14 bases between the two ends. The CDR3 contains 17 residues.

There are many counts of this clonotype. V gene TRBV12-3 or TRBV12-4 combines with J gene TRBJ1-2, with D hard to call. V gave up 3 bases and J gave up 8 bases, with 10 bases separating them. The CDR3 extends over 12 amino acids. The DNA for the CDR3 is TGTGCCAGCAGTTTGTGGGGAGGAGGCTACACCTTC. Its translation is CASSLWGGGYTF.

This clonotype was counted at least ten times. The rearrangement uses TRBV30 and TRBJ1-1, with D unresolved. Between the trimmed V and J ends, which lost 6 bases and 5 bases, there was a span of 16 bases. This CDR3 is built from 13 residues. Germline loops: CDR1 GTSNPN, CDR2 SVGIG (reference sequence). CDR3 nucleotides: TGTGCCTGCCCGTCGCGGGGTGGGACTGAAGCTTTCTTT. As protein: CACPSRGGTEAFF.

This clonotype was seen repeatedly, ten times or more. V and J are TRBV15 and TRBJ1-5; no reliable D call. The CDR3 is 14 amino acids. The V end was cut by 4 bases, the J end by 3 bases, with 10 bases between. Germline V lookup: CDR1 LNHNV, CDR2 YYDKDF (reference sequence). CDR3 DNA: TGTGCCACCAGCAATCCCAGCTTCAATCAGCCCCAGCATTTT. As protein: CATSNPSFNQPQHF.

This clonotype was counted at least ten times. This CDR3 is CASSRDSFSLAAPQHF. In DNA, the CDR3 is TGTGCCAGCAGTCGGGACAGCTTCTCTTTAGCTGCTCCCCAGCATTTT. The V call is TRBV6-2 or TRBV6-3, the J call TRBJ1-5, with 7 bases fitting TRBD1. CDR3 length: 16 amino acids. From germline, CDR1 is MNHEY and CDR2 SVGEGT. J gave up 10 bases and V 5 bases, and 17 bases lay outside the gene matches.

Written as DNA, the CDR3 is TGTGCCAGCGGGGACCTCCGAGCACCTTATACGCAGTATTTT. Translated: CASGDLRAPYTQYF. The chain is built from TRBV12-3 or TRBV12-4 and TRBJ2-3; tentatively, D is TRBD1 or TRBD2 (5 bases each). The CDR3 is made up of 14 amino acids. Trimming pared 8 bases from V and 7 bases from J, leaving 19 bases between.

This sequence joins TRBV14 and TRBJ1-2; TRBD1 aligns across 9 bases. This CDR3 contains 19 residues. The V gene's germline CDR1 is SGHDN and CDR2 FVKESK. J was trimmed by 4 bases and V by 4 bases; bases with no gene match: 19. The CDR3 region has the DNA TGTGCCAGCAGCCCCCCTGTTCAGGACAGGGGAAGTCGGATCTATGGCTACACCTTC. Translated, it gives CASSPPVQDRGSRIYGYTF.

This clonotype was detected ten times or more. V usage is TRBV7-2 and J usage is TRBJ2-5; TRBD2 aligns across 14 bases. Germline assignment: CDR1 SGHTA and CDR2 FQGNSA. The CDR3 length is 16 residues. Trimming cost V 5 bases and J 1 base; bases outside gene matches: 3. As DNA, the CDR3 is TGTGCCAGCAGCGCCGGACTAGCGGGGGGCCAAGAGACCCAGTACTTC. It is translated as CASSAGLAGGQETQYF.

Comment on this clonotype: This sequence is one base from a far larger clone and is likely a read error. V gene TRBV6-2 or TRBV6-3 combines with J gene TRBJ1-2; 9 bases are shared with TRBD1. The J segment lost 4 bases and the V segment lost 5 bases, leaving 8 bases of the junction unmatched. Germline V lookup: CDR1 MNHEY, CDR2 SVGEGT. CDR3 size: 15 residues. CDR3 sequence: CASSRHGQGSYGYTF. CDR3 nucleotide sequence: TGTGCCAGCAGTAGACACGGACAGGGGTCCTATGGCTACACCTTC.

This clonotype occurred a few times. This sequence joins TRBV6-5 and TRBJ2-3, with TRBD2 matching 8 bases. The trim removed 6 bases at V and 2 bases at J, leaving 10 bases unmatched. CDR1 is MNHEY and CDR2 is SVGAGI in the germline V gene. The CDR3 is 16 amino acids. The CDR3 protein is CASSSAGAGDTDTQYF. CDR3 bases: TGTGCCAGCAGCTCCGCGGGAGCGGGAGACACAGATACGCAGTATTTT.

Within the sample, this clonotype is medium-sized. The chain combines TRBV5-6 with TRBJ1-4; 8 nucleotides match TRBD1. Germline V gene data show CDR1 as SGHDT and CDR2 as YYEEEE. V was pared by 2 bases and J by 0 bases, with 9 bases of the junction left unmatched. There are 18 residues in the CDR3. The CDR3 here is CASSLEGRGLATNEKLFF. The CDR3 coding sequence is TGTGCCAGCAGCTTAGAAGGCAGGGGGCTTGCAACTAATGAAAAACTGTTTTTT.

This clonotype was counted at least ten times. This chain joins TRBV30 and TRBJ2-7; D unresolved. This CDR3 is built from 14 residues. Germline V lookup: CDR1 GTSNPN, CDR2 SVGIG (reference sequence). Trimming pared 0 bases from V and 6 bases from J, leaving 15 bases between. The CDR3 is CAWSVGYRQAEQYF. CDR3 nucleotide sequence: TGTGCCTGGAGTGTAGGGTACCGGCAGGCCGAGCAGTACTTC.

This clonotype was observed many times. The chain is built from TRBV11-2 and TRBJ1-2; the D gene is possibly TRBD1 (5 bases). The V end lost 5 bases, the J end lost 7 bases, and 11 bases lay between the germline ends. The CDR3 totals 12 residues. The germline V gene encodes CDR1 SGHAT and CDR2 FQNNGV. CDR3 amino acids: CASSGPGIGYTF. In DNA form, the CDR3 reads TGTGCCAGCAGCGGTCCAGGGATTGGCTACACCTTC.

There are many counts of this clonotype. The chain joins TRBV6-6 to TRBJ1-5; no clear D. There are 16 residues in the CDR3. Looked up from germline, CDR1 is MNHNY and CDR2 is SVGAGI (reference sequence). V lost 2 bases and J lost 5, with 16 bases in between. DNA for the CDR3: TGTGCCAGCAGTTACCCCACGGGCCAGGCTTATCAGCCCCAGCATTTT. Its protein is CASSYPTGQAYQPQHF.